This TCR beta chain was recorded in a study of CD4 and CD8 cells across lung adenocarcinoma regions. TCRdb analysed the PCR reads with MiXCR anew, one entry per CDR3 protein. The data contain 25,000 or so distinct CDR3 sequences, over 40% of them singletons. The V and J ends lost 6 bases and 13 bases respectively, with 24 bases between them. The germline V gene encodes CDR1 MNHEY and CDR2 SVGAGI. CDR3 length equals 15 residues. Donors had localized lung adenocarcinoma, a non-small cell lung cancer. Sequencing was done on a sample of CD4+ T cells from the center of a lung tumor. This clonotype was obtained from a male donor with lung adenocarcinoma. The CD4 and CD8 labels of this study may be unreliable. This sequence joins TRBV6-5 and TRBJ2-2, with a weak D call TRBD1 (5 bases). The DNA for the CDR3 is TGTGCCAGCAGACTCCAGTCTGGGATTACAGGTACGCTGTTTTTT. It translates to CASRLQSGITGTLFF.